Here is one T cell receptor (beta chain) with its context. Other DNA sequences in this specimen translate into the identical CDR3. The data were obtained in a study of control samples from healthy donors and cancer patients. Trimming removed 3 bases at V and 1 base at J, with 9 bases between. The CDR3 extends over 14 amino acids. Germline V gives CDR1 SNHLY, CDR2 FYNNEI. The repertoire was sequenced with immunoSEQ multiplex PCR; TCRdb's copy has only in-frame clones and lacks some. The data contain 150,000 or so clones, roughly 92% of them singletons. This sequence joins TRBV2 and TRBJ2-5; tentatively, D is TRBD1 (5 bases). The material sequenced was blood. The receptor's source is a man younger than 30 in good health. The CDR3 sequence is CASSEQGSQETQYF. The CDR3 DNA is TGTGCCAGCAGTGAGCAGGGAAGCCAAGAGACCCAGTACTTC.